This TCR beta chain was documented in a study of shared clonotypes between healthy human individuals. Study details: Per donor, CD8 memory used one plate, CD8 naive used two, CD4 memory used three and CD4 naive used three.

This CDR3 comprises 14 residues. Germline CDR1 reads MDHEN; CDR2 reads SYDVKM. Trimming left V 6 bases short and J 0 bases short, with 11 bases between. Remarks on this clone: What it recognizes is unknown.

The deep-level immunoSEQ assay was used. Produced via immunoSEQ multiplex PCR; TCRdb's table is partial and in-frame only. Among millions of clones listed, approximately 95% were seen once. Study-level points and caveats: Donor clonotype sharing was expected to depend on sequencing depth. It was observed that approximately 5% of naive CD4 clonotypes were shared across several donors.

Material: naive CD4+ T cells from PBMCs. The subset here: CD45RA+ positively selected. The TCR sequence derives from a young man in good health. Some clones in this sample may be carry-over from other donors' samples. The rearrangement joins TRBV28 to TRBJ1-1, with a weak D call TRBD1 (5 bases). CDR3 region: CASSSGTMNTEAFF. For the CDR3, the DNA is TGTGCCAGCAGCTCCGGGACCATGAACACTGAAGCTTTCTTT.